Sequencing of this TCR beta chain was carried out in a study of Graves' ophthalmopathy and Graves' hyperthyroidism. On the study more broadly: Peripheral blood sampling preceded any treatment and occurred at initial diagnosis.

Germline lookup yields CDR1 SQVTM and CDR2 ANQGSEA. The J segment lost 7 bases and the V segment lost 4 bases, leaving 9 bases of the junction unmatched. The CDR3 is 13 amino acids. The authors used Ficoll-Paque density gradient centrifugation to separate PBMCs. The input was approximately 10 ml of fresh peripheral blood. Beta-chain TCR CDR3 regions were amplified from RNA transcripts. A first-round RT-PCR used HTBI primers, followed by a second-round multiplex PCR. MiXCR, applied by TCRdb to the multiplex PCR reads, yields one record per CDR3 protein. This table holds over 650,000 distinct CDR3 sequences, about 38% found once.

Sequencing was performed on peripheral blood. The sequence derives from an adult man with Graves' ophthalmopathy. The V and J genes are TRBV29-1 and TRBJ1-2; 7 bases agree with TRBD1. CDR3 residues: CSVVRGDRGGYTF. CDR3 nucleotides: TGCAGCGTTGTCAGGGGGGACAGAGGTGGCTACACCTTC. Combining the CDR3 with reference TRBV29-1 and TRBJ1-2 gives the whole variable domain SAVISQKPSRDICQRGTSLTIQCQVDSQVTMMFWYRQQPGQSLTLIATANQGSEATYESGFVIDKFPISRPNLTFSTLTVSNMSPEDSSIYLCSVVRGDRGGYTFGSGTRLTVV.